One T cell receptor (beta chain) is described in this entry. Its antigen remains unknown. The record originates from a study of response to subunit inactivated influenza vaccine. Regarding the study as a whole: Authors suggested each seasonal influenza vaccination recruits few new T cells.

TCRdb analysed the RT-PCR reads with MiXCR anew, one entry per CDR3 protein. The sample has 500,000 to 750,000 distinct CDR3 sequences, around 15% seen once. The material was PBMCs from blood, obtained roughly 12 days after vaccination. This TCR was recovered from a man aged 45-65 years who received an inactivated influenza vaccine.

CDR3 bases: TGTGCCAGCAGCCCCCGGACAGGACAGAGAGAGACGCAGTATTTT. Translation gives CASSPRTGQRETQYF. The chain recombines TRBV7-2 with TRBJ2-3; 7 bases match TRBD1. With V trimmed by 5 bases and J by 9 bases, 14 bases remained unmatched. CDR3 size: 15 residues. Germline V gene lookup returns CDR1 SGHTA and CDR2 FQGNSA.